This entry describes one TCR beta chain. Germline lookup yields CDR1 SGHAT and CDR2 FQNNGV. Trimming took 5 bases from V and 5 from J; bases not matched to a gene: 5. The CDR3 loop spans 14 amino acids. As handled by the study authors: The authors estimated nucleated cell counts from reference gene primer amplification. Repertoires were generated with immunoSEQ multiplex PCR, while TCRdb's copy carries only in-frame clones and drops some. V and J calls and clone size are as listed in that table; D and trimming were resolved from the DNA. The table shows about 200,000 clones, with 75% to 85% occurring only once. These data come from a study of blood T cell repertoires in COVID-19. Study overall: Sources were T cells, B-cell-depleted T cells, or PBMCs; the material itself was cDNA or gDNA.

The sequencing sample was made of peripheral blood. The TCR sequence derives from a man in his fifties with active or convalescent COVID-19. This sequence joins TRBV11-2 and TRBJ1-4, with 7 bases fitting TRBD1. The CDR3 spells CASSRGQENEKLFF. The CDR3 DNA is TGTGCCAGCAGCAGAGGACAGGAGAATGAAAAACTGTTTTTT.